Listed below are T cell receptor beta chains from one sample, sequenced in a study of T cells after yellow fever vaccination. One entry per CDR3 protein results from TCRdb running MiXCR on the 5' RACE reads. Here the sample spans about 340,000 distinct CDR3 sequences, around an eighth being singletons. The sample was CD4+ T cells sorted from PBMCs, taken 15 days after the yellow fever booster vaccination. These receptor sequences come from a man younger than 35 who received the YFV17D yellow fever vaccine. Both conserved end residues are part of each CDR3. The order of the fields is J gene, clone size, V gene, D gene, CDR3 DNA, CDR3 protein. The D gene is left open where the match is weak. Only some rows state a clone size, as once, few, many or a class for expanded clones.

>TRBJ2-5|NA|TRBV5-1|TRBD1
TGCGCCAGCAGCTTGGCGGGACAGGGAACCGAGACCCAGTACTTC
CASSLAGQGTETQYF
>TRBJ2-3|NA|TRBV7-3|NA
TGTGCCAGCAGCTCATCGTCCGGGATAGATACGCAGTATTTT
CASSSSSGIDTQYF
>TRBJ2-6|NA|TRBV29-1|NA
TGCAGCGTTGGAATGGCAGGGAGAACTCACTCTGGGGCCAACGTCCTGACTTTC
CSVGMAGRTHSGANVLTF
>TRBJ1-5|few|TRBV4-2|TRBD1
TGTGCCAGCAGCCAAGATGGACAGGGCAATCAGCCCCAGCATTTT
CASSQDGQGNQPQHF
>TRBJ2-1|NA|TRBV5-4|TRBD2
TGTGCCAGCAGCTTGGTCCTAGCGGGGAACAATGAGCAGTTCTTC
CASSLVLAGNNEQFF
>TRBJ2-5|NA|TRBV5-5|TRBD2
TGTGCCAGCAGCCCCGCGGGAGGGGAGGAGACCCAGTACTTC
CASSPAGGEETQYF
>TRBJ2-5|NA|TRBV2|TRBD2
TGTGCCAGCATAGCGGGAAGCCAAGAGACCCAGTACTTC
CASIAGSQETQYF
>TRBJ1-1|many|TRBV6-6|NA
TGTGCCAGCACAAGACAGGCCTACACTGAAGCTTTCTTT
CASTRQAYTEAFF
>TRBJ2-5|NA|TRBV20-1|TRBD2
TGCAGTGCAGAGGGGGCAGCTAGCGGGGGAGAGACCCAGTACTTC
CSAEGAASGGETQYF
>TRBJ2-3|many|TRBV12-3/TRBV12-4|NA
TGTGCCAGCAGTTTCCCCCCTCCCGGGCCGACGCAGTATTTT
CASSFPPPGPTQYF
>TRBJ2-3|few|TRBV11-1|TRBD1
TGTGCCAGCAGCTTGGGGACAGGGCCCCCAGATACGCAGTATTTT
CASSLGTGPPDTQYF
>TRBJ2-2|many|TRBV25-1|NA
TGTGCCAGCAATCCCGGGGGCGAAGGGACCGGGGAGCTGTTTTTT
CASNPGGEGTGELFF
>TRBJ1-2|few|TRBV18|NA
TGTGCCAGCTCACCACCGGACGGCGGGGTGTATGGCTACACCTTC
CASSPPDGGVYGYTF
>TRBJ2-1|few|TRBV12-3/TRBV12-4|TRBD1
TGTGCCAGCAGTTTAAGGGACAGGCAGTTCTTC
CASSLRDRQFF
>TRBJ2-3|few|TRBV10-1|NA
TGCGCCAGCTCCGGGGGACTCACAGATACGCAGTATTTT
CASSGGLTDTQYF
>TRBJ1-5|few|TRBV3-1|NA
TGTGCCAGCAGCCAAGGGGCTTTAAGCAATCAGCCCCAGCATTTT
CASSQGALSNQPQHF
>TRBJ2-7|NA|TRBV5-4|NA
TGTGCCAGCAGCCAGCAACAGGGGAGGCCCTACGAGCAGTACTTC
CASSQQQGRPYEQYF
>TRBJ1-1|NA|TRBV9|NA
TGTGCCAGCAGCGTAGCCCCACAGGGCACTGAAGCTTTCTTT
CASSVAPQGTEAFF
>TRBJ1-2|few|TRBV6-1|NA
TGTGCCAGCAGTGAAGCTGGGGGGTTGGGGTATGGCTACACCTTC
CASSEAGGLGYGYTF
>TRBJ2-6|many|TRBV6-7|NA
TGTGCCAGCAGACCCCCCTCTGGGGCCAACGTCCTGACTTTC
CASRPPSGANVLTF
>TRBJ2-3|many|TRBV20-1|NA
TGCAGTGCTGGGGACCCTTCAAGCACAGATACGCAGTATTTT
CSAGDPSSTDTQYF
>TRBJ2-7|NA|TRBV4-1|TRBD2
TGCGCCAGCAGCCAAGATCGACTAGCGGGGGGCCGAAGACACTCCTACGAGCAGTACTTC
CASSQDRLAGGRRHSYEQYF
>TRBJ1-2|few|TRBV27|NA
TGTGCCAGCAGTCGTAACACAGGGAATGGCTACACCTTC
CASSRNTGNGYTF
>TRBJ2-2|few|TRBV7-2|NA
TGTGCCAGCAGCTTAGAGACATGGGGCACCGGGGAGCTGTTTTTT
CASSLETWGTGELFF
>TRBJ2-1|NA|TRBV7-9|NA
TGTGCCAGCAGCTTAATAACTTCCGGGATCTTC
CASSLITSGIF
>TRBJ2-7|many|TRBV3-1|TRBD1
TGTGCCAGCAGCCAATCGACAGGGACCGAGCAGTACTTC
CASSQSTGTEQYF
>TRBJ1-1|few|TRBV12-3/TRBV12-4|NA
TGTGCCAGCAGCCTTTCGGTGACTGAAGCTTTCTTT
CASSLSVTEAFF
>TRBJ2-3|NA|TRBV7-9|TRBD1
TGTGCCGGTGGGACAGGGGGCTCAGATACGCAGTATTTT
CAGGTGGSDTQYF
>TRBJ2-1|NA|TRBV7-2|TRBD2
TGTGCCAGCAGCCCTCCAGGACTAGCGGGGGTTGAGCAGTTCTTC
CASSPPGLAGVEQFF